This T cell receptor (beta chain) was captured by sequencing in a study of shared clonotypes between healthy human individuals. This clone has only one observation. Its antigen is not identified. CDR3 length: 13 amino acids. Germline CDR1 reads SGDLS; CDR2 reads YYNGEE. The trim removed 7 bases at V and 8 bases at J, leaving 10 bases unmatched. General study findings and limits: Naive subsets tended to show greater estimated richness than memory subsets.

The donor cohort consisted entirely of Caucasian adults residing in Nashville, Tennessee. A deep-level run was used for the assay. In the original workflow: For the immunoSEQ data, sequences were junction-only without quality scores, so filtering differed. Generated by immunoSEQ multiplex PCR, the TCRdb table keeps only in-frame clones and is missing some. V, J and clone size reflect that table, while D and trimming were determined from the DNA. In the table there are around 510,000 clones, 90% to 96% of which are singletons. This chain links TRBV9 with TRBJ1-1; the match to TRBD1 covers 8 bases. The material sequenced was naive CD4+ T cells sorted from blood. The subset was: CD45RA+ positively selected. This receptor was obtained from a woman under 40 in good health. The CDR3 protein is CASGPGTGGEAFF. The CDR3 DNA follows: TGTGCCAGCGGCCCTGGGACAGGAGGAGAAGCTTTCTTT.